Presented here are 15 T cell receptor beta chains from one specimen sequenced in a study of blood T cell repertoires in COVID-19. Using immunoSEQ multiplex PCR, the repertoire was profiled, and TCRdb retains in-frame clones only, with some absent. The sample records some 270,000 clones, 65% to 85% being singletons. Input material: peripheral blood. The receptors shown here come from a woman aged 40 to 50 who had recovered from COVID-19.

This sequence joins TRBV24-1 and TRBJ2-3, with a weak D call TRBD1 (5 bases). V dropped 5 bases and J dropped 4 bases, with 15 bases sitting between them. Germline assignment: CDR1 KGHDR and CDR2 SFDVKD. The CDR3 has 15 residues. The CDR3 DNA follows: TGTGCCACCAGTGGAACGACAGCTTACCCAGATACGCAGTATTTT. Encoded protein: CATSGTTAYPDTQYF.

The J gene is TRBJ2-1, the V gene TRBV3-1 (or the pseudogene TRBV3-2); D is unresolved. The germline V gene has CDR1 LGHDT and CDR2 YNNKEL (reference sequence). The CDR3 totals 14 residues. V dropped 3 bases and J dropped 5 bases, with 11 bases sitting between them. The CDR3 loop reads CASSHITPNNEQFF. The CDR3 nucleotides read TGTGCCAGCAGCCATATTACCCCTAACAATGAGCAGTTCTTC.

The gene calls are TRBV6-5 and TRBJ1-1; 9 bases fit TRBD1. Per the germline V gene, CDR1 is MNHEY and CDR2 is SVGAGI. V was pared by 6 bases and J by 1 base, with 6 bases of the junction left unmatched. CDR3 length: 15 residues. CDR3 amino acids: CASRRTGAQNTEAFF. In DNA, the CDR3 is TGTGCCAGCAGGCGGACAGGGGCGCAGAACACTGAAGCTTTCTTT.

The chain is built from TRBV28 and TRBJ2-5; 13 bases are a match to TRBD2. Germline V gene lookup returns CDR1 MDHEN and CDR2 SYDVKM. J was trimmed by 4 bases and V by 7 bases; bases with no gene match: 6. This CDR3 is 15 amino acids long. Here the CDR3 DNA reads TGTGCCAGCAACCAACTAGCGGGGGGGGGAGAGACCCAGTACTTC. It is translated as CASNQLAGGGETQYF. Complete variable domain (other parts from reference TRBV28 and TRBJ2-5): DVKVTQSSRYLVKRTGEKVFLECVQDMDHENMFWYRQDPGLGLRLIYFSYDVKMKEKGDIPEGYSVSREKKERFSLILESASTNQTSMYLCASNQLAGGGETQYFGPGTRLLVL.

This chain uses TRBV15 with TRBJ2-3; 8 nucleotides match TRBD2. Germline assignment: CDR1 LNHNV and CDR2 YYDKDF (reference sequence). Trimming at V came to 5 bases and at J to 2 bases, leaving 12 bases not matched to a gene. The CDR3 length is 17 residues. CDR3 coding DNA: TGTGCCACCAGCGAAAACCCGGGACTAGTGATCACAGATACGCAGTATTTT. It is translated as CATSENPGLVITDTQYF.

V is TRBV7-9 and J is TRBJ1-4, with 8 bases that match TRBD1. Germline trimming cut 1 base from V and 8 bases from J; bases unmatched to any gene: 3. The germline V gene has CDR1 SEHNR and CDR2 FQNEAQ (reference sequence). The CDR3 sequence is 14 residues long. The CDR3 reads CASSLVAGGEKLFF. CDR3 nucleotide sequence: TGTGCCAGCAGCTTAGTGGCAGGGGGCGAAAAACTGTTTTTT.

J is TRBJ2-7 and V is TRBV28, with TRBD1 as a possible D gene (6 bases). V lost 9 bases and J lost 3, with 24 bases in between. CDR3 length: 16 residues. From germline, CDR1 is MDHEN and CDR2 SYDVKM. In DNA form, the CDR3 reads TGTGCCAGTTACGGATCCGGGACACACAATTTCTACGAGCAGTACTTC. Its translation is CASYGSGTHNFYEQYF.

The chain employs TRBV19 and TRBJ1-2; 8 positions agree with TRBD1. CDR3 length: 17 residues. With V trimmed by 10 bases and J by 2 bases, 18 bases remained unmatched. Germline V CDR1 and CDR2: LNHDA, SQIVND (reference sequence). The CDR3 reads CATALLTGTGVNYGYTF. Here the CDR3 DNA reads TGTGCCACCGCCCTTCTAACCGGGACAGGTGTAAACTATGGCTACACCTTC.

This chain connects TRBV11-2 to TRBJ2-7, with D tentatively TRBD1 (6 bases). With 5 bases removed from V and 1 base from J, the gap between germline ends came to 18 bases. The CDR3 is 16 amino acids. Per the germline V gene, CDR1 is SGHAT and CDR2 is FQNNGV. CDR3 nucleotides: TGTGCCAGCAGCACCGTATCGTCAGGGGTGTCCTACGAGCAGTACTTC. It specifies CASSTVSSGVSYEQYF.

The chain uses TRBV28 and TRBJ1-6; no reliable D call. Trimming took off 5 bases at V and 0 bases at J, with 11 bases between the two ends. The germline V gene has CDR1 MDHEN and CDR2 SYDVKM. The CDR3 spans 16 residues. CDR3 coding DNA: TGTGCCAGCAGTCTATCCATGAGCTCCTATAATTCACCCCTCCACTTT. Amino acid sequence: CASSLSMSSYNSPLHF. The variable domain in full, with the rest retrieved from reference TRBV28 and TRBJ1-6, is DVKVTQSSRYLVKRTGEKVFLECVQDMDHENMFWYRQDPGLGLRLIYFSYDVKMKEKGDIPEGYSVSREKKERFSLILESASTNQTSMYLCASSLSMSSYNSPLHFGNGTRLTVT.

In DNA form, the CDR3 reads TGTGCCAGCAGCTTACAAGGGGCGGCCTACGAGCAGTACTTC. It codes for CASSLQGAAYEQYF. This sequence joins TRBV7-2 and TRBJ2-7, with D maybe TRBD1 (5 bases). Germline CDR1 is SGHTA and CDR2 is FQGNSA. Trimming removed 2 bases from V and 2 bases from J, with 10 bases in between. The CDR3 spans 14 residues.

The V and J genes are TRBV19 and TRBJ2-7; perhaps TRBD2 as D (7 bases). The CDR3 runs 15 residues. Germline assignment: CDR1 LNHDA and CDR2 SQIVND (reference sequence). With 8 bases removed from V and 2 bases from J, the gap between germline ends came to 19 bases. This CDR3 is CASSPGGAVAYEQYF. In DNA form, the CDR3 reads TGTGCCAGTTCCCCTGGGGGGGCCGTAGCCTACGAGCAGTACTTC.

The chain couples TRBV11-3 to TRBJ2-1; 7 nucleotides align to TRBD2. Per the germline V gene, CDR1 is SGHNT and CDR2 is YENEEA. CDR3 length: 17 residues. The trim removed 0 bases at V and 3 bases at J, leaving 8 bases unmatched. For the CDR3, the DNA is TGTGCCAGCAGCTTAGATGGGCTCTGGGGGGGCTACAATGAGCAGTTCTTC. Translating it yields CASSLDGLWGGYNEQFF.

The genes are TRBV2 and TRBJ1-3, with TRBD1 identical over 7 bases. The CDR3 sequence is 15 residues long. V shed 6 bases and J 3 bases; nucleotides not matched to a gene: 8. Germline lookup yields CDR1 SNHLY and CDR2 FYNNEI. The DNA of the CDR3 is TGTGCCAGCAGACAGGGGTCAGGGGATGGAAACACCATATATTTT. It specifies CASRQGSGDGNTIYF.

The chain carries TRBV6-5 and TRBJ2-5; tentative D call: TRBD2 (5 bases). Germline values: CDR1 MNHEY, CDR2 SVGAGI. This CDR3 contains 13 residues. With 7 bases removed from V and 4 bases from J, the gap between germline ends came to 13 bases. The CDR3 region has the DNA TGTGCCAGCACTCGGGGATTGCGAGAGACCCAGTACTTC. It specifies CASTRGLRETQYF.